The clone carrying this T cell receptor beta chain was observed a handful of times. Its antigen is not identified. Expressed TCRB transcripts were sequenced after all isolated RNA was converted to cDNA. Data came from immunoSEQ multiplex PCR; TCRdb stores just in-frame clones and leaves some out. The top ten hold more than 0.5% of the sample, which has about 160,000 clones, around 8.3% seen once. The source of the sample is a study of beta chain features in type 1 diabetes. On the study more broadly: No age, gender or cell yield differences were seen between patients and healthy donors. All samples combined gave 95 million to 130 million sorted cells for examination. Study results and caveats: Type 1 diabetes patients showed a moderate but significant shortening of TCRB CDR3s in all four CD4+ subsets. In type 1 diabetes patients, VDJ junctions had fewer insertions; deletions at these junctions were more frequent.

The germline gives CDR1 MRHNA, CDR2 SNTAGT. The CDR3 sequence is 13 residues long. The ends lost 5 bases at V and 4 bases at J; junction bases unmatched: 3. The sample was central memory CD4+ T cells from blood. This TCR was recovered from a young woman with type 1 diabetes. The chain couples TRBV6-4 to TRBJ1-2; 8 bases agree with TRBD1. The CDR3 coding sequence is TGTGCCAGCAGTTCGACAGGGGTCTATGGCTACACCTTC. Amino acid sequence: CASSSTGVYGYTF.